This passage covers 18 T cell receptor beta chains from one sample sequenced in a study of neurological immune-mediated disorders. TCRdb processed the 5' RACE reads anew with MiXCR; each CDR3 protein has one entry. The data show about 70,000 distinct CDR3 sequences, with 4.8% seen just once and around 2.2% held by the top ten. Material: PBMCs. The receptors were sampled from a woman between 65 and 79 years old with multiple sclerosis.

This clonotype showed up many times. The J gene is TRBJ2-5, the V gene TRBV20-1; TRBD2 matches at 12 bases. This CDR3 contains 14 residues. V lost 6 bases to trimming and J lost 5 bases; unmatched junction nucleotides: 7. The germline V gene encodes CDR1 DFQATT and CDR2 SNEGSKA (reference sequence). The CDR3 spells CSAWTSGVRETQYF. DNA for the CDR3: TGCAGTGCCTGGACTAGCGGGGTTCGCGAGACCCAGTACTTC.

This clonotype came up many times. The junction departs from germline at one end; a sequencing error may be responsible. V usage is TRBV10-3 and J usage is TRBJ2-3, with TRBD1 matching 7 bases. The germline CDR1 and CDR2 sequences are ENHRY and SYGVKD. CDR3 length: 14 residues. CDR3 sequence: CAIGEGGLTDTQYF. CDR3 nucleotides: TGTGCCATCGGTGAAGGGGGCCTCACAGATACGCAGTATTTT.

This clonotype showed up many times. The chain joins TRBV5-5 to TRBJ1-1, with D uncertain. Germline lookup yields CDR1 SGHKS and CDR2 YYEKEE (reference sequence). The CDR3 totals 14 residues. The V and J ends lost 2 bases and 0 bases respectively, with 8 bases between them. The DNA for the CDR3 is TGTGCCAGCAGCTTCGGGTCGGTGAACACTGAAGCTTTCTTT. It codes for CASSFGSVNTEAFF.

This clonotype has a count of ten or more. V gene TRBV3-1 combines with J gene TRBJ1-1, with TRBD1 as a possible D gene (5 bases). There are 12 residues in the CDR3. CDR1 is LGHDT and CDR2 is YNNKEL in the germline V gene (reference sequence). With 3 bases removed from V and 6 bases from J, the gap between germline ends came to 8 bases. The CDR3 nucleotides read TGTGCCAGCAGCCAGGGGGGGGCTGAAGCTTTCTTT. Protein: CASSQGGAEAFF.

This clonotype was seen at least ten times. V usage is TRBV5-1 and J usage is TRBJ1-1, with D unclear. Trimming shortened V by 4 bases and J by 1 base, and 11 bases separated the two germline ends. Germline V gives CDR1 SGHRS, CDR2 YFSETQ. The CDR3 covers 14 residues. Here the CDR3 DNA reads TGCGCCAGCAGCCCCAGGACGGGGAACACTGAAGCTTTCTTT. Amino acids: CASSPRTGNTEAFF.

V usage is TRBV12-3 or TRBV12-4 and J usage is TRBJ1-3, with D hard to call. This CDR3 has 13 residues. Trimming took 9 bases from V and 2 from J, leaving 11 bases between them. The CDR3 coding sequence is TGTGCCAGTATCCCAGGCGCTGGAAACACCATATATTTT. This encodes CASIPGAGNTIYF.

Ten or more counts support this clonotype. The chain joins TRBV10-3 to TRBJ2-3; TRBD1 matches 7 bases. The V gene's germline CDR1 is ENHRY and CDR2 SYGVKD. After removal of 6 bases from V and 6 bases from J, the junction contained 9 bases not matched to a gene. CDR3 length: 14 amino acids. CDR3 in amino acids: CAISPGTVVDTQYF. As DNA, the CDR3 is TGTGCCATCAGCCCCGGGACAGTGGTTGATACGCAGTATTTT.

This clonotype showed up many times. The chain combines TRBV15 with TRBJ2-7, with TRBD2 identical over 8 bases. The V and J ends lost 9 bases and 9 bases, in that order; junction bases with no gene match: 13. This CDR3 contains 13 residues. Germline-derived CDR1 and CDR2 are LNHNV and YYDKDF (reference sequence). Written as DNA, the CDR3 is TGTGCCACGGCTAGCGGGCCTTATGTTGCGCAGTACTTC. Residues: CATASGPYVAQYF.

This clonotype was observed at least ten times. The chain couples TRBV20-1 to TRBJ2-3; TRBD2 matches 7 bases. CDR3 length: 16 amino acids. Looked up from germline, CDR1 is DFQATT and CDR2 is SNEGSKA (reference sequence). The J segment lost 0 bases and the V segment lost 0 bases, leaving 6 bases of the junction unmatched. The CDR3: CSARDPSGASTDTQYF. The CDR3 bases are TGCAGTGCTAGAGATCCCAGCGGGGCTAGCACAGATACGCAGTATTTT.

This clonotype was recorded many times. The chain uses TRBV7-2 and TRBJ1-1; TRBD1 agrees at 7 bases. The CDR3 runs 12 residues. In germline, CDR1 is SGHTA, CDR2 FQGNSA. Losses at the gene ends were 1 base for V and 12 bases for J; bases not matched to a gene: 5. CDR3 in DNA: TGTGCCAGCAGCTTAGTACAGGGGAGGACTTTCTTT. Protein product: CASSLVQGRTFF. Together with reference TRBV7-2 and TRBJ1-1, the CDR3 gives the full variable domain: GAGVSQSPSNKVTEKGKDVELRCDPISGHTALYWYRQSLGQGLEFLIYFQGNSAPDKSGLPSDRFSAERTGGSVSTLTIQRTQQEDSAVYLCASSLVQGRTFFGQGTRLTVV.

This clonotype was detected a few times. The V call is TRBV5-4, the J call TRBJ1-3; possible D gene TRBD1, 5 bases. V gave up 4 bases and J gave up 4 bases, with 12 bases separating them. This CDR3 is built from 14 residues. CDR1 is SGHNT, CDR2 YYREEE, per germline (reference sequence). CDR3 nucleotides: TGTGCCAGCAGCCCGTGGGGGAACGGAAACACCATATATTTT. This gives the protein CASSPWGNGNTIYF.

There are many counts of this clonotype. The chain has TRBV3-1 and TRBJ2-7, with 10 bases identical to TRBD2. The V and J ends lost 0 bases and 2 bases, in that order; junction bases with no gene match: 7. There are 17 residues in the CDR3. Germline V gene sequence: CDR1 LGHDT, CDR2 YNNKEL (reference sequence). CDR3 bases: TGTGCCAGCAGCCAAGATACTAGCGGGATAATCCCCTACGAGCAGTACTTC. This codes for CASSQDTSGIIPYEQYF.

This clonotype appeared many times. The gene calls are TRBV5-6 and TRBJ2-1; 13 bases line up with TRBD2. V was pared by 3 bases and J by 5 bases, with 5 bases of the junction left unmatched. Looked up from germline, CDR1 is SGHDT and CDR2 is YYEEEE. The CDR3 extends over 16 amino acids. Here the CDR3 DNA reads TGTGCCAGCAGCTGGGGACTAGCGGGGTTCAACAATGAGCAGTTCTTC. Protein sequence: CASSWGLAGFNNEQFF.

This clonotype was recorded at least ten times. The chain joins TRBV27 to TRBJ1-5; maybe TRBD1 (5 bases). The germline V gene encodes CDR1 MNHEY and CDR2 SMNVEV (reference sequence). Trimming pared 2 bases from V and 2 bases from J, leaving 10 bases between. This CDR3 spans 15 amino acids. This CDR3 is CASSLQGTGNQPQHF. The CDR3 DNA sequence: TGTGCCAGCAGTTTACAGGGAACGGGCAATCAGCCCCAGCATTTT.

V is TRBV24-1 and J is TRBJ1-5, with 9 bases fitting TRBD1. In germline, CDR1 is KGHDR, CDR2 SFDVKD. V shed 3 bases, J shed 5 bases, and the junction held 4 bases outside the gene matches. The CDR3 runs 15 residues. Here the CDR3 reads CATSDPRTGDQPQHF. CDR3 DNA: TGTGCCACCAGTGATCCCCGGACAGGGGATCAGCCCCAGCATTTT.

This clonotype was detected ten times or more. This sequence joins TRBV12-3 or TRBV12-4 and TRBJ1-5, with unresolved D. The V gene lost 5 bases and the J gene lost 7 bases, with 9 bases spanning the gap. The CDR3 is 12 amino acids. In DNA, the CDR3 is TGTGCCAGCAGTCCGACAATGCAGCCCCAGCATTTT. Amino acids: CASSPTMQPQHF.

Ten or more counts support this clonotype. The chain's CDR3 is CASSSQGHTIYF. CDR3 in DNA: TGTGCCAGCAGCTCTCAGGGGCACACCATATATTTT. The V gene is TRBV7-2, the J gene TRBJ1-3, with D maybe TRBD1 (6 bases). Germline V CDR1 and CDR2: SGHTA, FQGNSA. CDR3 length equals 12 residues. The V end was cut by 4 bases, the J end by 8 bases, with 9 bases between.

This clonotype came up many times. The CDR3 DNA reads TGTGCCAGCAGCCACTCTAGCGGGAGTCCCAACGAGCAGTACTTC. This gives the protein CASSHSSGSPNEQYF. This chain links TRBV7-2 with TRBJ2-7; the match to TRBD2 covers 10 bases. The CDR3 runs to 15 residues. The ends lost 5 bases at V and 5 bases at J; junction bases unmatched: 9. Germline CDR1 and CDR2: SGHTA and FQGNSA.